This T cell receptor beta chain is from a study of T and B cells in COVID-19 patients. Study details: Most recovered patients had mild to moderate COVID-19 treated as outpatients. Median age was approximately 33 years in the recovered cohort and around 63 years in the active-infection cohort.

Multiplex PCR with BIOMED2 TRB-A/B primer pools amplified TRB rearrangements. From the multiplex PCR reads, TCRdb called clonotypes with MiXCR, one entry per CDR3 protein. The sample contains around 5,000 distinct CDR3 sequences, 25% to 35% of which appear only once. Each TRB amplification used roughly 240-550 ng of genomic DNA from blood. Overall study findings and caveats: Blood from mildly ill patients while symptomatic, and early samples from severe cases, were scarce. The recovered cohort had roughly 2,200 exclusive TCR clusters, including a few dozen low generation probability clusters.

This clonotype was detected a few times. Its antigen is unknown. The sequencing input was blood. The clonotype originates from a human donor with active COVID-19.

The CDR3 here is CASSLTIPGEVSYEQYF. The CDR3 nucleotides read TGCGCCAGCAGCTTGACGATACCGGGAGAAGTTTCCTACGAGCAGTACTTC. The rearrangement joins TRBV5-1 to TRBJ2-7; maybe TRBD2 (6 bases). V was clipped by 1 base and J by 1 base, with 18 bases between them. The germline gives CDR1 SGHRS, CDR2 YFSETQ. The CDR3 loop spans 17 amino acids. Looking up the rest from reference TRBV5-1 and TRBJ2-7 gives the full variable domain: KAGVTQTPRYLIKTRGQQVTLSCSPISGHRSVSWYQQTPGQGLQFLFEYFSETQRNKGNFPGRFSGRQFSNSRSEMNVSTLELGDSALYLCASSLTIPGEVSYEQYFGPGTRLTVT.